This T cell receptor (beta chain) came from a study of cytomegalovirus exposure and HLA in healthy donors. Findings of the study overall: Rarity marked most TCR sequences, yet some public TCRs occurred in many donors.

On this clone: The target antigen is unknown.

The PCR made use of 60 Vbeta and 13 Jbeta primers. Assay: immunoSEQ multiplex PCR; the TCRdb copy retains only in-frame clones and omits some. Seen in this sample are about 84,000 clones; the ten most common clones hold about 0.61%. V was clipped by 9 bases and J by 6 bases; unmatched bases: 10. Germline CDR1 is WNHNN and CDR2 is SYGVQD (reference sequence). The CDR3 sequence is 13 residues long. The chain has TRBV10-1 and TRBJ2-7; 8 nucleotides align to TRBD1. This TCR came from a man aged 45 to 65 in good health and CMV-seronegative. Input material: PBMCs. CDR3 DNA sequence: TGCGCCAGTTCCCGGACAGGGTTACGCGAGCAGTACTTC. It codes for CASSRTGLREQYF.